The 23 T cell receptor beta chains listed next were all sequenced from one sample in a study of blood T cell repertoires in COVID-19. The protocol was immunoSEQ multiplex PCR, while the TCRdb copy is restricted to in-frame clones and leaves out a portion. The sample has about 230,000 clones; 65% to 90% are singletons. The sample comprised peripheral blood. These receptors originate from a man aged 50 to 60 with COVID-19, enrolled during active disease.

V is TRBV6-5 and J is TRBJ1-5, with D unclear. CDR3 length: 15 amino acids. Germline loops: CDR1 MNHEY, CDR2 SVGAGI. Trimming cost V 5 bases and J 0 bases, with 11 bases left between them. Here the CDR3 DNA reads TGTGCCAGCAGTATAGACGGAGCTAGCAATCAGCCCCAGCATTTT. This sequence encodes CASSIDGASNQPQHF.

This clone was recorded only once. The chain has TRBV11-3 and TRBJ2-7, with a tentative D call TRBD2 (5 bases). Trimming shortened V by 5 bases and J by 4 bases, and 9 bases separated the two germline ends. Germline V gene lookup returns CDR1 SGHNT and CDR2 YENEEA. The length of the CDR3 is 12 residues. Written as DNA, the CDR3 is TGTGCCAGCAGCCCAGGAGGTTACGAGCAGTACTTC. This codes for CASSPGGYEQYF.

CDR3 sequence reads: CASSTLGQGGSHEQYF. In DNA, the CDR3 is TGTGCCAGCTCAACCTTAGGACAGGGGGGTTCACACGAGCAGTACTTC. The chain links TRBV18 to TRBJ2-7; 10 bases align to TRBD1. CDR1 is KGHSH, CDR2 LQKENI, per germline. The CDR3 is 16 amino acids. V lost 5 bases and J lost 5; bases outside the gene matches: 12.

This chain joins TRBV28 and TRBJ1-5; 7 bases fit TRBD1. This CDR3 contains 15 residues. V gave up 4 bases and J gave up 3 bases; unmatched junction bases: 6. Germline V CDR1 and CDR2: MDHEN, SYDVKM. The CDR3, as DNA: TGTGCCAGCAGTTCTAGGGGGACAGTCAATCAGCCCCAGCATTTT. Encoded protein: CASSSRGTVNQPQHF. The whole variable domain, filled in from reference TRBV28 and TRBJ1-5, reads DVKVTQSSRYLVKRTGEKVFLECVQDMDHENMFWYRQDPGLGLRLIYFSYDVKMKEKGDIPEGYSVSREKKERFSLILESASTNQTSMYLCASSSRGTVNQPQHFGDGTRLSIL.

This clone was observed a single time. The chain combines TRBV11-2 with TRBJ1-1; tentatively, D is TRBD1 (5 bases). Trimming pared 0 bases from V and 1 base from J, leaving 9 bases between. Germline CDR1 reads SGHAT; CDR2 reads FQNNGV. The CDR3 sequence is 15 residues long. The CDR3 spells CASSLDRQTNTEAFF. DNA for the CDR3: TGTGCCAGCAGCTTAGATAGACAGACGAACACTGAAGCTTTCTTT.

V is TRBV5-6 and J is TRBJ1-2, with 8 bases aligning to TRBD1. The CDR3 extends over 15 amino acids. V shed 4 bases and J 4 bases; nucleotides not matched to a gene: 9. The germline V gene has CDR1 SGHDT and CDR2 YYEEEE. The CDR3 DNA reads TGTGCCAGCAGCCCTAAGGACAGGGAGGTCTATGGCTACACCTTC. The encoded protein is CASSPKDREVYGYTF.

J is TRBJ1-4 and V is TRBV6-5; TRBD1 matches at 7 bases. V lost 4 bases and J lost 8; bases outside the gene matches: 7. CDR3 size: 14 residues. CDR1 and CDR2 from the germline V gene are MNHEY and SVGAGI. The CDR3 here is CASSSTGAGEKLFF. DNA of the CDR3: TGTGCCAGCAGTTCCACAGGGGCGGGAGAAAAACTGTTTTTT.

The chain recombines TRBV9 with TRBJ1-2; 8 bases line up with TRBD1. CDR3 length: 16 residues. Looked up from germline, CDR1 is SGDLS and CDR2 is YYNGEE. The J segment lost 4 bases and the V segment lost 2 bases, leaving 10 bases of the junction unmatched. CDR3 residues: CASSVRSGQGAYGYTF. The DNA for the CDR3 is TGTGCCAGCAGCGTCAGATCAGGACAGGGAGCCTATGGCTACACCTTC.

This CDR3 reads CASSAAPVSGEAFF. CDR3 coding DNA: TGTGCCAGCAGTGCCGCACCGGTGAGCGGTGAAGCTTTCTTT. The chain combines TRBV6-2 or TRBV6-3 with TRBJ1-1; no firm D call. V lost 5 bases and J lost 7, with 17 bases in between. Germline V lookup: CDR1 MNHEY, CDR2 SVGEGT. The CDR3 spans 14 residues.

This clone was seen more than once but under ten times. CDR3 residues: CASREGQATFGYGYTF. The CDR3 bases are TGTGCCAGCAGAGAGGGACAGGCAACTTTCGGCTATGGCTACACCTTC. V usage is TRBV2 and J usage is TRBJ1-2; 8 bases map to TRBD1. V shed 6 bases and J 4 bases; nucleotides not matched to a gene: 13. The CDR3 sequence is 16 residues long. Germline-derived CDR1 and CDR2 are SNHLY and FYNNEI.

The chain links TRBV4-3 to TRBJ2-5; TRBD2 agrees at 8 bases. The CDR3 is made up of 14 amino acids. Germline V gives CDR1 LGHNA, CDR2 YSLEER. Trimming removed 1 base from V and 3 bases from J; junction bases left unmatched: 1. CDR3 amino acids: CASSQVSGEETQYF. The CDR3 nucleotides are TGCGCCAGCAGCCAAGTTAGCGGGGAAGAGACCCAGTACTTC.

The gene calls are TRBV6-6 and TRBJ1-2, with D uncertain. From germline, CDR1 is MNHNY and CDR2 SVGAGI (reference sequence). Deletions cut 6 bases from V and 8 bases from J, with 16 bases between. The CDR3 length is 13 residues. In nucleotides, the CDR3 is TGTGCCAGCAGCCTTGACGGGAGAATAGGCTACACCTTC. This codes for CASSLDGRIGYTF.

The chain combines TRBV28 with TRBJ1-4; perhaps TRBD1 as D (5 bases). CDR3 length: 15 residues. Germline CDR1 MDHEN, CDR2 SYDVKM. V was cut by 3 bases and J by 0 bases, with 8 bases left in between. CDR3 nucleotide sequence: TGTGCCAGCAGTTTTCAGGGTGCAACTAATGAAAAACTGTTTTTT. It translates to CASSFQGATNEKLFF.

This chain joins TRBV12-3 or TRBV12-4 and TRBJ2-7; TRBD2 matches 11 bases. V shed 7 bases, J shed 4 bases, and the junction held 3 bases outside the gene matches. CDR3 length equals 13 residues. The DNA of the CDR3 is TGTGCCAGCAATAGCGGGGGGGCTTACGAGCAGTACTTC. Translating gives CASNSGGAYEQYF.

The V call is TRBV6-5, the J call TRBJ2-7; 10 bases fit TRBD2. Trimming cost V 6 bases and J 4 bases; bases outside gene matches: 9. The CDR3 loop spans 15 amino acids. Germline-derived CDR1 and CDR2 are MNHEY and SVGAGI. CDR3 DNA: TGTGCCAGCAGATGGACTAGCGGAGACATTTACGAGCAGTACTTC. It is translated as CASRWTSGDIYEQYF.

The chain is built from TRBV5-6 and TRBJ1-3; no clear D. This CDR3 region has 15 residues. The germline V and J ends were trimmed by 3 bases and 0 bases, with 10 bases remaining between them. CDR1 is SGHDT, CDR2 YYEEEE, per germline. CDR3 sequence (DNA): TGTGCCAGCAGCTACGACGGGAGCTCTGGAAACACCATATATTTT. As protein: CASSYDGSSGNTIYF.

The rearrangement uses TRBV9 and TRBJ2-1, with 9 positions matching TRBD2. Germline CDR1 is SGDLS and CDR2 is YYNGEE. J was trimmed by 7 bases and V by 0 bases; bases with no gene match: 2. The CDR3 has 14 amino acids. CDR3 sequence (DNA): TGTGCCAGCAGCGTAGGACTAGCGGTGAATGAGCAGTTCTTC. Its protein is CASSVGLAVNEQFF.

This chain joins TRBV5-1 and TRBJ1-1; D may be TRBD1 (5 bases). V was shortened by 2 bases and J by 5 bases, with 13 bases between the two germline ends. This CDR3 spans 14 amino acids. Germline CDR1 SGHRS, CDR2 YFSETQ. The CDR3 loop reads CASSLGAGGTEAFF. In DNA form, the CDR3 reads TGCGCCAGCAGCTTAGGGGCGGGAGGGACTGAAGCTTTCTTT.

This chain connects TRBV6-4 to TRBJ2-3; 8 positions match TRBD1. Germline V gene sequence: CDR1 MRHNA, CDR2 SNTAGT. J lost 0 bases, V lost 5 bases, and 4 bases had no gene match. This CDR3 has 15 amino acids. CDR3 nucleotide sequence: TGTGCCAGCAGTCCGGACAGGGCAAGCACAGATACGCAGTATTTT. Amino acid sequence: CASSPDRASTDTQYF.

The CDR3 is CASSLVSGDNEQFF. CDR3 DNA: TGTGCCAGCAGCTTGGTTAGCGGAGACAATGAGCAGTTCTTC. The V gene is TRBV5-4, the J gene TRBJ2-1, with a weak D call TRBD2 (6 bases). CDR3 size: 14 residues. V was trimmed by 0 bases and J by 5 bases, leaving 9 bases between them. Per the germline V gene, CDR1 is SGHNT and CDR2 is YYREEE (reference sequence).

The rearrangement uses TRBV15 and TRBJ2-7; D is possibly TRBD2 (5 bases). The CDR3 runs to 14 residues. Germline CDR1 reads LNHNV; CDR2 reads YYDKDF (reference sequence). Trimming shortened V by 3 bases and J by 4 bases, and 13 bases separated the two germline ends. CDR3 region: CATSRELGGYEQYF. CDR3 in DNA: TGTGCCACCAGCAGGGAACTAGGCGGATACGAGCAGTACTTC.

The DNA of the CDR3 is TGTGCCAGCAGCCAAGCACAGGGGATGGGATCCTACAATGAGCAGTTCTTC. Translated: CASSQAQGMGSYNEQFF. The chain employs TRBV4-2 and TRBJ2-1; TRBD1 matches at 7 bases. The ends lost 1 base at V and 1 base at J; junction bases unmatched: 7. Per the germline V gene, CDR1 is LGHNA and CDR2 is YNFKEQ. The CDR3 is 17 residues long.

The rearrangement links TRBV15 to TRBJ1-3, with TRBD1 matching 8 bases. Looked up from germline, CDR1 is LNHNV and CDR2 is YYDKDF (reference sequence). V gave up 4 bases and J gave up 0 bases; unmatched junction bases: 5. This CDR3 is 16 amino acids long. In DNA form, the CDR3 reads TGTGCCACCAGCAAGGACAGGGCGATCTCTGGAAACACCATATATTTT. It is translated as CATSKDRAISGNTIYF.